The clone carrying this T cell receptor (beta chain) was observed a single time. Its antigen remains unidentified. At one end the junction does not follow the germline gene, possibly because of a read error. The source of the sample is a study of blood T cells in healthy people across ages. Broader study findings: The recorded TCR beta diversity per million T cells decreased in a roughly linear manner with age.

Using a J-beta primer mix together with a sample-barcoded 5' primer, a second PCR was run for about 7 to 12 cycles. TCRdb reprocessed the 5' RACE reads with MiXCR, giving one entry per CDR3 protein. Counted here are hundreds of thousands of distinct CDR3 sequences, around 48% occurring once; the ten biggest clones make up around an eighth. Researchers collected approximately 9.5 milliliters of peripheral blood from every single donor. Each sample had at least 7 million PBMCs isolated. Per germline, CDR1 DFQATT and CDR2 SNEGSKA (reference sequence). The CDR3 length is 18 residues. Sequencing was done on a sample of blood. The chain carries TRBV20-1 and TRBJ2-1; the D gene is possibly TRBD2 (6 bases). This TCR came from a man younger than 45 in good health. CDR3 DNA sequence: TGCAGTGCTAGAGCTGTCAGGGCGGGGAAGAACTCCTACAATGGGCAGTTCTTC. Its translation: CSARAVRAGKNSYNGQFF.